This T cell receptor beta chain was sequenced for a study of Graves' ophthalmopathy and Graves' hyperthyroidism. Overall study: Blood was drawn at initial diagnosis, before any treatment. Study results and limitations: Among thyroid clonotypes expanded above 0.001 frequency, most also appeared in blood. Ophthalmopathy progression predictions by the model showed nearly 75% specificity and 70.59% sensitivity.

V lost 6 bases and J lost 2, with 8 bases in between. Germline CDR1 SNHLY, CDR2 FYNNEI. The length of the CDR3 is 12 residues. RNA served as the template for amplifying TCR beta CDR3 regions. The authors performed first-round RT-PCR with HTBI primers and then a second-round multiplex PCR. TCRdb re-derived calls from the multiplex PCR reads in MiXCR, one entry per CDR3 protein. The sample has a few hundred thousand distinct CDR3 sequences; around 19% are singletons. This clonotype was seen repeatedly, ten times or more. Its matching antigen is unknown. The sequence derives from a woman in her late teens or twenties with Graves' ophthalmopathy. The rearrangement uses TRBV2 and TRBJ2-7; D unresolved. The sequenced sample consisted of peripheral blood. The chain's CDR3 is CASRVGPYEQYF. The CDR3, as DNA: TGTGCCAGCAGGGTCGGCCCCTACGAGCAGTACTTC.